This T cell receptor beta chain was identified in a study of cytomegalovirus exposure and HLA in healthy donors. Amplification used 60 Vbeta primers and 13 Jbeta primers. Data came from immunoSEQ multiplex PCR; TCRdb stores just in-frame clones and leaves some out. This table has about 160,000 clones, approximately 90% appearing once. The CDR3 loop spans 14 amino acids. CDR1 is SEHNR and CDR2 is FQNEAQ in the germline V gene (reference sequence). Trimming cost V 1 base and J 4 bases, with 10 bases left between them. The V and J genes are TRBV7-9 and TRBJ1-2; D not resolved. This receptor was identified in a woman aged 25 to 39 in good health and CMV-seronegative. What was sequenced was PBMCs. CDR3 residues: CASSLEARGYGYTF. The CDR3 region has the DNA TGTGCCAGCAGCTTAGAGGCCCGAGGCTATGGCTACACCTTC. Filled out from reference TRBV7-9 and TRBJ1-2, the complete variable domain reads DTGVSQNPRHKITKRGQNVTFRCDPISEHNRLYWYRQTLGQGPEFLTYFQNEAQLEKSRLLSDRFSAERPKGSFSTLEIQRTEQGDSAMYLCASSLEARGYGYTFGSGTRLTVV.